What follows are 7 T cell receptor beta chains derived from one specimen sequenced in a study of cytomegalovirus exposure and HLA in healthy donors. Sequencing used immunoSEQ multiplex PCR; TCRdb keeps in-frame clones, though not all of them. This repertoire shows roughly 180,000 clones, 75% to 90% found once; its top ten account for approximately 7%. The sample consisted of PBMCs. The source is a man aged 18 to 30 in good health and CMV-seropositive.

The chain couples TRBV27 to TRBJ2-3, with 7 bases aligning to TRBD2. This CDR3 spans 14 amino acids. CDR1 and CDR2 from the germline V gene are MNHEY and SMNVEV (reference sequence). V lost 5 bases, J lost 1 base, and 3 bases stayed unmatched. CDR3 in DNA: TGTGCCAGCAGTCCAACTAGCGGCACAGATACGCAGTATTTT. Translated: CASSPTSGTDTQYF.

The V call is TRBV9, the J call TRBJ2-5; 10 bases align to TRBD2. The CDR3 sequence is 14 residues long. In germline, CDR1 is SGDLS, CDR2 YYNGEE. J was trimmed by 5 bases and V by 7 bases; bases with no gene match: 8. CDR3 loop: CASGEGLARETQYF. As DNA, the CDR3 is TGTGCCAGCGGCGAGGGACTAGCGCGGGAGACCCAGTACTTC.

This clone has a handful of counts. The rearrangement uses TRBV9 and TRBJ2-7; D may be TRBD1 (6 bases). The CDR3 has 14 amino acids. Trimming shortened V by 0 bases and J by 6 bases, and 13 bases separated the two germline ends. Germline V gives CDR1 SGDLS, CDR2 YYNGEE. CDR3 coding DNA: TGTGCCAGCAGCGTAGAACAGGGTATTGGCGAGCAGTACTTC. This sequence encodes CASSVEQGIGEQYF.

The rearrangement uses TRBV4-2 and TRBJ2-3, with D possibly being TRBD1 (5 bases). The CDR3 contains 13 residues. Trimming removed 4 bases from V and 4 bases from J, with 9 bases in between. Germline CDR1 is LGHNA and CDR2 is YNFKEQ. For the CDR3, the DNA is TGTGCCAGCAGCCGCATAGGGGCAGATACGCAGTATTTT. It codes for CASSRIGADTQYF.

V gene TRBV5-6 combines with J gene TRBJ2-1; D perhaps matches TRBD2 (5 bases). Looked up from germline, CDR1 is SGHDT and CDR2 is YYEEEE. V lost 3 bases and J lost 10, with 11 bases in between. This CDR3 spans 12 amino acids. The CDR3 bases are TGTGCCAGCAGCTACGGACCGGGAGAGCAGTTCTTC. It specifies CASSYGPGEQFF.

This CDR3 reads CASSIQGGGETQYF. The CDR3 coding sequence is TGTGCCAGCAGTATACAGGGGGGGGGAGAGACCCAGTACTTC. The J gene is TRBJ2-5, the V gene TRBV2; possible D gene TRBD1, 8 bases. Germline loops: CDR1 SNHLY, CDR2 FYNNEI. This CDR3 has 14 residues. The V and J ends lost 5 bases and 4 bases respectively, with 14 bases between them.

This sequence joins TRBV9 and TRBJ2-4, with a possible D match to TRBD2 (6 bases). CDR1 SGDLS and CDR2 YYNGEE come from the germline V gene. CDR3 size: 14 residues. The germline V and J ends were trimmed by 4 bases and 7 bases, with 15 bases remaining between them. CDR3 nucleotides: TGTGCCAGCAGCCCCACCCGGGGGTTGAACATTCAGTACTTC. This codes for CASSPTRGLNIQYF.